This T cell receptor beta chain was profiled in a study of OX40 agonist ivuxolimab in advanced cancers. Study-wide context: Ivuxolimab was an agonistic, fully human IgG2 monoclonal antibody directed against OX40 (CD134), a costimulatory receptor. Intravenous ivuxolimab was administered to patients every 2 weeks at six dose levels: 0.01, 0.1, 0.3, 1.5, 3 and 10 mg/kg. Among the roughly 50 dose-escalation patients, roughly 20 had hepatocellular carcinoma, about 15 melanoma, 9 renal cell carcinoma and 9 head and neck cancer. A male proportion of roughly 80% and a mean age of around 60 years, ranging from roughly 23 to 90, were recorded for the dose-escalation cohort. Prior anti-PD-1, anti-PD-L1 or anti-CTLA-4 therapy was permitted, and checkpoint inhibitors had been received by roughly two fifths of dose-escalation patients. The paper reports the monotherapy dose-escalation portion (N = 52 patients) of the phase I ivuxolimab trial. Peripheral TCRbeta sequencing aimed to test whether ivuxolimab altered TCR sequence diversity and caused clonal T-cell expansion. Partial responses were achieved by three dose-escalation patients, of whom one had hepatocellular carcinoma and two had cutaneous melanoma.

As regards this clone: No cognate antigen has been identified for it. One base away there is no much larger clone; base qualities are not given.

For sequencing of the TCRbeta CDR3 region, genomic DNA was extracted from the sorted cells. TCRbeta CDR3 regions were sequenced using the immunoSEQ Assay. Held by TCRdb, this immuneACCESS table contains in-frame sequences only and omits some clones. Under half of the omission traces to an unresolved V gene where checked; the cause of the rest is unknown. This sample comprises 39,000 or so clones, 86% of them detected only once. Of the sample, 9% to 13% is held by the ten largest clones. The CDR3, cysteine through phenylalanine, is 14 amino acids long. The retained sequence is limited to the CDR3, 42 bases, with the frame set at the first base. V and J are trimmed by 1 base and 5 bases, and the gene matches miss 3 bases of the junction. The CDR1 and CDR2 encoded by the germline V gene are LGHNA and YNFKEQ. Patients with a history of autoimmune disease or receiving systemic immunosuppression were excluded from the trial. Peripheral blood for TCR sequencing was collected from all dose cohorts at baseline, on cycle 4 day 1, and on cycle 7 day 1. Samples came from an open-label, multicenter, first-in-human phase I dose-escalation trial of ivuxolimab. Adults with locally advanced or metastatic melanoma, renal cell carcinoma, hepatocellular carcinoma or head and neck squamous cell carcinoma were enrolled in the trial. Before TCR sequencing, CD4+ T cells and CD8+ T cells were sorted from peripheral blood as separate populations.

The paper's findings and limits, for the study overall: Low levels of normalized T-cell clonal expansion were also seen in some patients who did not respond. After ivuxolimab, expanded clones were on average more numerous among CD8+ T cells than among CD4+ T cells. Partial responders in the 0.1-3.0 mg/kg groups had among the lowest normalized peripheral clonal expansion, especially among CD8+ T cells. The antigen specificity of the peripheral T cells that underwent clonal expansion was not determined. At doses of 0.1 to 3.0 mg/kg, clonal expansion of both CD4+ and CD8+ T cells in blood was seen between baseline and week 6.

The specimen was CD4+ or CD8+ T cells sorted from blood, collected in a trial of the OX40 agonist ivuxolimab. The TCR comes from an adult with an advanced solid tumor such as melanoma, head and neck, liver or kidney cancer. Recombination joined TRBV4-2 with TRBJ2-7; the junction holds 9 bases that match TRBD2. The base sequence is TGTGCCAGCAGCCAAGTTGGCGGGAGGGACGAGCAGTACTTC. Translated, it gives CASSQVGGRDEQYF.